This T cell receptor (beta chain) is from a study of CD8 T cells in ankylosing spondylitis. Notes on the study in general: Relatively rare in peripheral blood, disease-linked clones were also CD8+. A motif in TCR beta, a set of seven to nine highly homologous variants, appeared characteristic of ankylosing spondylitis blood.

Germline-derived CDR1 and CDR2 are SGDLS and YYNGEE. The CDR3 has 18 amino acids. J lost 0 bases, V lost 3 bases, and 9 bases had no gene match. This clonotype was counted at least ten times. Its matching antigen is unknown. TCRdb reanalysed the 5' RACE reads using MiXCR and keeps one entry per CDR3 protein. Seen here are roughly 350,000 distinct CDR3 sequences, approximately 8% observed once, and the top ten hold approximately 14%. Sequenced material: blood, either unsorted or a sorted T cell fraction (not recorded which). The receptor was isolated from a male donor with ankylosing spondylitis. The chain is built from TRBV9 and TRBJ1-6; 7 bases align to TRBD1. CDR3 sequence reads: CASSGTGTANSYNSPLHF. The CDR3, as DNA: TGTGCCAGCAGCGGAACCGGGACAGCAAACTCCTATAATTCACCCCTCCACTTT.